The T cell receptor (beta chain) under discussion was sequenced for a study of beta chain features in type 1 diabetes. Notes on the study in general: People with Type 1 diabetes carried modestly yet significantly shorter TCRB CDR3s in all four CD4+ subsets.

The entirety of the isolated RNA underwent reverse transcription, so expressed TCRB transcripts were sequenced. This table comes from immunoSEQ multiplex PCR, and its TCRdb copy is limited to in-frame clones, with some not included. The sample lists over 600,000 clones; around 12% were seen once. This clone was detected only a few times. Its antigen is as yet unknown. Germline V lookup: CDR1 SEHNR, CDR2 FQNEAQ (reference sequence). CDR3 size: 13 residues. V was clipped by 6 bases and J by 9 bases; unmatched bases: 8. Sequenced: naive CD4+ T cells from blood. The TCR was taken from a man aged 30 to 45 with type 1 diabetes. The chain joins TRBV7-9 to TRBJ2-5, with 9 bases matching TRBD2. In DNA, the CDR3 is TGTGCCAGCAGACAGACTAGCGGTTGGGCCCAGTACTTC. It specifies CASRQTSGWAQYF.